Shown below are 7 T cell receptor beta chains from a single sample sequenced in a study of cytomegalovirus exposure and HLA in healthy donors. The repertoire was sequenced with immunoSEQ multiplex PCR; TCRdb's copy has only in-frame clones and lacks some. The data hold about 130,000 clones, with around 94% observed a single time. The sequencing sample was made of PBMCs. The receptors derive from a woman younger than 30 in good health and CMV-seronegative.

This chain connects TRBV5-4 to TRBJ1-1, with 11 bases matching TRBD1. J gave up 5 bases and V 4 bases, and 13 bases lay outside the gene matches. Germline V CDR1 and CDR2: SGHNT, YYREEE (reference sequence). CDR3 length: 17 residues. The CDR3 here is CASSPRGGQGARTEAFF. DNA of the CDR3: TGTGCCAGCAGCCCGAGGGGAGGACAGGGGGCGAGGACTGAAGCTTTCTTT. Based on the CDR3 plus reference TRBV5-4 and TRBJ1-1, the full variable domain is ETGVTQSPTHLIKTRGQQVTLRCSSQSGHNTVSWYQQALGQGPQFIFQYYREEENGRGNFPPRFSGLQFPNYSSELNVNALELDDSALYLCASSPRGGQGARTEAFFGQGTRLTVV.

Written as DNA, the CDR3 is TGTGCCAGCAGCTTTGGCCCCGAAGAGACCCAGTACTTC. Amino acid sequence: CASSFGPEETQYF. This chain links TRBV7-3 with TRBJ2-5; D is ambiguous. The CDR3 length is 13 residues. CDR1 is SGHTA, CDR2 FQGTGA, per germline. Deletions cut 3 bases from V and 3 bases from J, with 8 bases between.

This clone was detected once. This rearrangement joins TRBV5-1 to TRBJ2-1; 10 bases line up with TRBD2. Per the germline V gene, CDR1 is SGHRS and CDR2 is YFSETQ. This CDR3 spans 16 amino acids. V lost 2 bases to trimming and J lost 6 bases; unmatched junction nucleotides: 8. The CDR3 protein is CASSLSGGASRNEQFF. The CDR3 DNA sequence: TGCGCCAGCAGCTTAAGCGGGGGGGCCTCCCGCAATGAGCAGTTCTTC.

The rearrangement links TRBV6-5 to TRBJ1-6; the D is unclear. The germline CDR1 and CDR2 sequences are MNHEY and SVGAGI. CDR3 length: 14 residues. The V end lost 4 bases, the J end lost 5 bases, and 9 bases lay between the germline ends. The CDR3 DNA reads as TGTGCCAGCAGTTCAGAGGGAAATAATTCACCCCTCCACTTT. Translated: CASSSEGNNSPLHF.

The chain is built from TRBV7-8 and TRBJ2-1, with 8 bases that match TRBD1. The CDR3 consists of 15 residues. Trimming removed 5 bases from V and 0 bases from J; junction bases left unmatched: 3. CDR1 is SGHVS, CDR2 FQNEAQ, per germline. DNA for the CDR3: TGTGCCAGCAGCCTGGACAGGGTCTCCTACAATGAGCAGTTCTTC. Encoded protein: CASSLDRVSYNEQFF.

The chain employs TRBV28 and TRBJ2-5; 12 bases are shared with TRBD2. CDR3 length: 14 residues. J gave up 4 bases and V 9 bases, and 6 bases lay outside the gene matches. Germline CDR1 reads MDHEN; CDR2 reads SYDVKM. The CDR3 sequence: CASGLAGTPETQYF. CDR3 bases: TGTGCCAGTGGACTAGCGGGGACCCCAGAGACCCAGTACTTC.

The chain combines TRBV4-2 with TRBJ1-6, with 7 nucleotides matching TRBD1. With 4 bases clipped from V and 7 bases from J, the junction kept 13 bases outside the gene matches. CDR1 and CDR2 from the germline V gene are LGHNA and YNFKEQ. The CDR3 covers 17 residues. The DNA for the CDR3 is TGTGCCAGCAGCCGGAAACCGGGACAGATGATGAATTCACCCCTCCACTTT. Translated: CASSRKPGQMMNSPLHF.